These 22 T cell receptor beta chains originate from one sample sequenced in a study of blood T cells in healthy people across ages (dated by TCRdb to about 2015). Library generation was performed with 5' RACE. The run used an Illumina HiSeq 2500. A second PCR of roughly 6 to 11 cycles was run with a J-beta primer mix and a sample-barcoded 5' primer. TCRdb applied fastp at Q25 and MiXCR to the public reads, then kept only in-frame beta chains. For every CDR3 protein sequence, its rows merge into one entry that carries the most common genes and DNA. This sample gives approximately 760,000 distinct CDR3 sequences in total; roughly 25% of them show up just once. The ten largest account for 9% to 9.5% of the sample. These data were likewise used in another study, on T cells of mothers and their children.

Material for sequencing was blood. The receptors were gathered from a boy younger than 18 in good health.

This clonotype was seen only a few times. The CDR3 DNA reads as TGTGCCAGCAAGACAGGGAAGGATTACGAGCAGTACTTC. Translating gives CASKTGKDYEQYF. The rearrangement joins TRBV6-2 or TRBV6-3 to TRBJ2-7, with TRBD1 matching over 7 bases. The J segment lost 4 bases and the V segment lost 7 bases, leaving 7 bases of the junction unmatched. The V gene's germline CDR1 is MNHEY and CDR2 SVGEGT. CDR3 length: 13 amino acids.

As to this clonotype: The junction departs from germline at one end; a sequencing error may be responsible. The chain has TRBV29-1 and TRBJ2-5; D unresolved. The J call may be faulty, since TRBJ2-7 better matches the DNA end. Germline-derived CDR1 and CDR2 are SQVTM and ANQGSEA. The CDR3 sequence is 12 residues long. DNA for the CDR3: TGCGGCGTTGGAATCACAGCCTACGAGCAGTACTTC. Encoded protein: CGVGITAYEQYF.

V is TRBV20-1 and J is TRBJ2-5; 8 positions match TRBD1. The CDR3 extends over 13 amino acids. The V gene's germline CDR1 is DFQATT and CDR2 SNEGSKA (reference sequence). With 6 bases clipped from V and 4 bases from J, the junction kept 7 bases outside the gene matches. The CDR3 region is CSATTGASETQYF. The CDR3 region has the DNA TGCAGTGCAACGACAGGGGCGTCAGAGACCCAGTACTTC.

The V and J genes are TRBV3-1 and TRBJ1-1; D not resolved. The germline gives CDR1 LGHDT, CDR2 YNNKEL (reference sequence). The CDR3 runs 13 residues. V was cut by 2 bases and J by 2 bases, with 6 bases left in between. The CDR3 loop reads CASSQKGNTEAFF. CDR3 coding DNA: TGTGCCAGCAGCCAAAAGGGAAACACTGAAGCTTTCTTT.

The chain couples TRBV29-1 to TRBJ2-1, with TRBD2 identical over 8 bases. The CDR3 is made up of 14 amino acids. Losses at the gene ends were 7 bases for V and 2 bases for J; bases not matched to a gene: 7. Germline V gene sequence: CDR1 SQVTM, CDR2 ANQGSEA. The CDR3 reads CSGTGLATYNEQFF. The CDR3 nucleotides are TGCAGCGGGACCGGACTAGCTACCTACAATGAGCAGTTCTTC.

This clonotype was recorded many times. V and J are TRBV7-6 and TRBJ1-2; maybe TRBD1 (6 bases). The CDR3 is 13 residues long. Germline CDR1 and CDR2: SGHVS and FNYEAQ. V lost 5 bases and J lost 8, with 15 bases in between. CDR3 nucleotides: TGTGCCAGCAGCACACAGGGAGTCGGGGGCTACACCTTC. This codes for CASSTQGVGGYTF.

The V and J genes are TRBV19 and TRBJ2-5; D may be TRBD2 (5 bases). Matching the DNA end better, TRBJ2-7 makes the J call doubtful. The CDR3 is 15 residues long. CDR1 is LNHDA, CDR2 SQIVND, per germline (reference sequence). In DNA form, the CDR3 reads TGTGCCAGTAGTCGGGCCAGGACTCTCGACTACGAGCAGTACTTC. Translated, it gives CASSRARTLDYEQYF.

This clonotype was found a few times. V and J are TRBV20-1 and TRBJ2-1, with D maybe TRBD1 (5 bases). V was trimmed by 1 base and J by 1 base, leaving 14 bases between them. Germline V CDR1 and CDR2: DFQATT, SNEGSKA (reference sequence). The CDR3 has 16 amino acids. CDR3 in DNA: TGCAGTGCTAGAGGGGGTTCGCAGGGATCCTACAATGAGCAGTTCTTC. It specifies CSARGGSQGSYNEQFF.

The chain is built from TRBV20-1 and TRBJ2-1; no clear D. The CDR3 runs to 15 residues. Trimming left V 0 bases short and J 1 base short, with 10 bases between. Per the germline V gene, CDR1 is DFQATT and CDR2 is SNEGSKA (reference sequence). CDR3 DNA sequence: TGCAGTGCTAGAGATTCCCGGCGTTCCTACAATGAGCAGTTCTTC. This sequence encodes CSARDSRRSYNEQFF.

V usage is TRBV5-1 and J usage is TRBJ2-5; 7 bases align to TRBD1. In germline, CDR1 is SGHRS, CDR2 YFSETQ. The V segment lost 1 base and the J segment 5 bases; nucleotides outside the gene matches: 14. This CDR3 contains 17 residues. Here the CDR3 reads CASSLYTGLKGAETQYF. In DNA form, the CDR3 reads TGCGCCAGCAGCTTGTATACAGGGTTGAAGGGGGCCGAGACCCAGTACTTC.

This chain connects TRBV6-6 to TRBJ2-5; tentative D call: TRBD2 (5 bases). The CDR3 has 14 residues. Germline CDR1 and CDR2: MNHNY and SVGAGI (reference sequence). Trimming stripped 7 bases from V and 5 bases from J, with 17 bases between. The chain's CDR3 is CASTGRPRGETQYF. The CDR3, as DNA: TGTGCCAGCACCGGTCGGCCGAGAGGGGAGACCCAGTACTTC.

This clonotype has a handful of counts. The V and J genes are TRBV10-3 and TRBJ2-1; D gene ambiguous. Germline V CDR1 and CDR2: ENHRY, SYGVKD. Trimming shortened V by 4 bases and J by 2 bases, and 12 bases separated the two germline ends. The length of the CDR3 is 15 residues. CDR3 DNA: TGTGCCATCAGTGTATCAGGAGCCGCCTACAATGAGCAGTTCTTC. Translating gives CAISVSGAAYNEQFF.

The chain combines TRBV13 with TRBJ1-5; the D gene is possibly TRBD1 (6 bases). The CDR3 is 14 residues long. V was shortened by 5 bases and J by 4 bases, with 12 bases between the two germline ends. Germline CDR1 is PRHDT and CDR2 is FYEKMQ (reference sequence). The CDR3 region has the DNA TGTGCCAGCAGCCTACAGGGAAGAAATCAGCCCCAGCATTTT. As protein: CASSLQGRNQPQHF.

This clonotype has just a few counts. One end of the junction varies from germline; a read error may be responsible. The chain combines TRBV12-3 or TRBV12-4 with TRBJ2-5; 12 positions match TRBD2. The assigned J gene may be wrong: the sequence end matches TRBJ2-1 better. This CDR3 has 17 residues. In nucleotides, the CDR3 is TGCGCCAGCAGCCAAACTAGCGGGGGGCCCTCTTGGAATGAGCAGTTCTTC. The encoded protein is CASSQTSGGPSWNEQFF.

V is TRBV29-1 and J is TRBJ1-1; TRBD1 is a possible D gene (6 bases). CDR3 length equals 13 residues. V lost 5 bases and J 6 bases, leaving 16 bases between the germline ends. The germline CDR1 and CDR2 sequences are SQVTM and ANQGSEA. CDR3 nucleotide sequence: TGCAGCGTTCACAGGGACACTAAATCTGAAGCTTTCTTT. Protein: CSVHRDTKSEAFF.

This clonotype has only a few counts. The chain's CDR3 is CASLPSGQGSGNTIYF. In nucleotides, the CDR3 is TGTGCCAGCCTACCTTCGGGACAGGGCTCTGGAAACACCATATATTTT. The rearrangement uses TRBV28 and TRBJ1-3; 9 nucleotides match TRBD1. The junction had 8 bases not matched to a gene; V was cut back by 8 bases and J by 0 bases. CDR1 and CDR2 from the germline V gene are MDHEN and SYDVKM. This CDR3 has 16 amino acids.

V usage is TRBV6-5 and J usage is TRBJ1-4; no reliable D call. This CDR3 has 13 amino acids. The V gene lost 7 bases and the J gene lost 8 bases, with 14 bases spanning the gap. The V gene's germline CDR1 is MNHEY and CDR2 SVGAGI. CDR3 loop: CASTSLGREKLFF. The CDR3 DNA is TGTGCCAGCACATCCCTCGGGAGGGAAAAACTGTTTTTT.

This clonotype was seen only a few times. This chain uses TRBV25-1 with TRBJ2-3; the D is unclear. This CDR3 is 13 amino acids long. Trimming took off 6 bases at V and 6 bases at J, with 13 bases between the two ends. The V gene's germline CDR1 is MGHDK and CDR2 SYGVNS. The CDR3 protein is CASRASAVDTQYF. DNA for the CDR3: TGTGCCAGCAGGGCATCGGCGGTTGATACGCAGTATTTT.

The rearrangement joins TRBV7-8 to TRBJ2-2; D is perhaps TRBD2 (6 bases). The CDR3 sequence is 14 residues long. V was cut by 11 bases and J by 0 bases, with 13 bases left in between. Germline CDR1 and CDR2: SGHVS and FQNEAQ. The CDR3, as DNA: TGTGCCGGCTCTCGGGGGACGAACACCGGGGAGCTGTTTTTT. Amino acid sequence: CAGSRGTNTGELFF. Using reference TRBV7-8 and TRBJ2-2 for the parts outside the CDR3, the full variable domain is GAGVSQSPRYKVAKRGQDVALRCDPISGHVSLFWYQQALGQGPEFLTYFQNEAQLDKSGLPSDRFFAERPEGSVSTLKIQRTQQEDSAVYLCAGSRGTNTGELFFGEGSRLTVL.

This clonotype occurred a few times. This CDR3 is missing its conserved last phenylalanine or tryptophan, likely due to a read error. The chain links TRBV7-8 to TRBJ2-3; D is perhaps TRBD1 (6 bases). The germline V gene has CDR1 SGHVS and CDR2 FQNEAQ. V shed 6 bases and J shed 0 bases, with 13 bases lying between them. The CDR3 extends over 15 amino acids. CDR3 loop: CASSQRTVSTDTQYV. The CDR3, as DNA: TGTGCCAGCAGTCAAAGGACAGTTAGCACAGATACGCAGTATGTT.

This chain connects TRBV16 to TRBJ2-1; possibly TRBD2 for D (6 bases). The DNA end is a closer match to TRBJ2-7, so the J assignment may be wrong. This CDR3 comprises 14 residues. Looked up from germline, CDR1 is KGHSY and CDR2 is FQNENV. CDR3 sequence reads: CASSQRAGTYEQYF. CDR3 nucleotide sequence: TGTGCCAGCAGCCAACGGGCGGGGACCTACGAGCAGTACTTC.

In this sample, this clonotype turned up a few times. The chain carries TRBV29-1 and TRBJ2-1; D might be TRBD2 (5 bases). The germline V gene has CDR1 SQVTM and CDR2 ANQGSEA. The ends were cut back, 3 bases at V and 6 bases at J, with 12 bases in the middle. The CDR3 totals 13 residues. The CDR3 sequence: CSVEEASRNEQFF. The CDR3 DNA reads as TGCAGCGTTGAGGAGGCGTCCCGCAATGAGCAGTTCTTC.